What follows are 29 T cell receptor beta chains derived from one specimen sequenced in a study of blood T cell repertoires in COVID-19. Some clones are missing from TCRdb's copy, which holds only in-frame ones; the method was immunoSEQ multiplex PCR. Of 90,000 to 100,000 clones in the sample, about 80% are singletons; the top ten hold around 5.8%. Sequences were obtained from peripheral blood. Every receptor here comes from a man aged 55 to 69 with acute or convalescent COVID-19.

The V gene is TRBV5-4, the J gene TRBJ1-2, with a weak D call TRBD1 (6 bases). The germline CDR1 and CDR2 sequences are SGHNT and YYREEE (reference sequence). V lost 0 bases to trimming and J lost 2 bases, with 14 bases between them. The CDR3 loop spans 16 amino acids. The CDR3 loop is CASSLAIGGGNYGYTF. The CDR3 coding sequence is TGTGCCAGCAGCTTGGCCATAGGGGGGGGCAACTATGGCTACACCTTC.

The chain is built from TRBV14 and TRBJ2-5, with D hard to call. Germline values: CDR1 SGHDN, CDR2 FVKESK. Trimming removed 0 bases at V and 7 bases at J, with 15 bases between. CDR3 length: 15 amino acids. The CDR3 is CASSQEDRGLGTQYF. CDR3 coding DNA: TGTGCCAGCAGCCAAGAGGATAGAGGATTGGGGACCCAGTACTTC.

This chain connects TRBV28 to TRBJ1-1; maybe TRBD1 (6 bases). The germline V gene encodes CDR1 MDHEN and CDR2 SYDVKM. The V gene lost 5 bases and the J gene lost 0 bases, with 7 bases spanning the gap. CDR3 size: 13 residues. CDR3 sequence reads: CASSEGVNTEAFF. The CDR3 nucleotides are TGTGCCAGCAGTGAGGGGGTGAACACTGAAGCTTTCTTT.

This clone appeared once. The J gene is TRBJ1-2, the V gene TRBV12-5; possible D gene TRBD1, 6 bases. CDR3 length: 15 amino acids. V dropped 5 bases and J dropped 9 bases, with 22 bases sitting between them. Germline-derived CDR1 and CDR2 are LGHNT and FRNRAP. For the CDR3, the DNA is TGTGCTAGTGGTCCTCAAACCGGGCAGGGGTTGAGCTACACCTTC. Its protein product is CASGPQTGQGLSYTF.

This chain links TRBV5-4 with TRBJ1-1; D is ambiguous. V lost 4 bases, J lost 1 base, and 14 bases lay in between. The germline V gene encodes CDR1 SGHNT and CDR2 YYREEE (reference sequence). The length of the CDR3 is 15 residues. The CDR3 coding sequence is TGTGCCAGCAGCCCTCGGACTTCCTCGAACACTGAAGCTTTCTTT. Protein sequence: CASSPRTSSNTEAFF.

The chain recombines TRBV7-8 with TRBJ2-7; TRBD2 aligns across 13 bases. Per the germline V gene, CDR1 is SGHVS and CDR2 is FQNEAQ. After removal of 4 bases from V and 2 bases from J, the junction contained 5 bases not matched to a gene. The CDR3 length is 16 residues. CDR3: CASSSTSGGAPYEQYF. Written as DNA, the CDR3 is TGTGCCAGCAGCTCCACTAGCGGGGGGGCTCCCTACGAGCAGTACTTC. The whole variable domain, remainder taken from reference TRBV7-8 and TRBJ2-7, is GAGVSQSPRYKVAKRGQDVALRCDPISGHVSLFWYQQALGQGPEFLTYFQNEAQLDKSGLPSDRFFAERPEGSVSTLKIQRTQQEDSAVYLCASSSTSGGAPYEQYFGPGTRLTVT.

This clone is a singleton in its sample. V usage is TRBV7-9 and J usage is TRBJ1-2; D is ambiguous. The germline V and J ends were trimmed by 5 bases and 10 bases, with 14 bases remaining between them. Germline V gene data show CDR1 as SEHNR and CDR2 as FQNEAQ (reference sequence). CDR3 size: 12 residues. The CDR3 DNA sequence: TGTGCCAGCAGCCTGGAGAGGCACTTCTACACCTTC. Translated, it gives CASSLERHFYTF.

The V call is TRBV4-1, the J call TRBJ1-5, with TRBD1 as a possible D gene (5 bases). V lost 5 bases and J lost 7, with 15 bases in between. This CDR3 comprises 14 residues. Per germline, CDR1 MGHRA and CDR2 YSYEKL. CDR3 DNA sequence: TGCGCCAGCAGCTCTGGGGGGTCGGGCCAGCCCCAGCATTTT. This encodes CASSSGGSGQPQHF.

The chain recombines TRBV19 with TRBJ2-2, with D possibly TRBD1 on 5 matching bases. The V gene lost 7 bases and the J gene lost 1 base, with 10 bases spanning the gap. The CDR3 sequence is 14 residues long. Germline values: CDR1 LNHDA, CDR2 SQIVND (reference sequence). The CDR3 region is CASMAGKNTGELFF. The CDR3 coding sequence is TGTGCCAGTATGGCAGGGAAGAACACCGGGGAGCTGTTTTTT.

V and J are TRBV5-1 and TRBJ1-3, with D unresolved. CDR3 length: 14 amino acids. V was shortened by 0 bases and J by 4 bases, with 8 bases between the two germline ends. Per germline, CDR1 SGHRS and CDR2 YFSETQ. CDR3 amino acids: CASSLDGEGNTIYF. The DNA for the CDR3 is TGCGCCAGCAGCTTGGATGGGGAGGGAAACACCATATATTTT.

This chain joins TRBV19 and TRBJ1-5, with D maybe TRBD1 (6 bases). The CDR3 has 15 amino acids. From germline, CDR1 is LNHDA and CDR2 SQIVND (reference sequence). The germline V and J ends were trimmed by 5 bases and 1 base, with 12 bases remaining between them. As DNA, the CDR3 is TGTGCCAGTAGTCCACAGGGAATGAGCAATCAGCCCCAGCATTTT. It encodes CASSPQGMSNQPQHF.

A few counts support this clone. The J gene is TRBJ1-2, the V gene TRBV2, with 10 positions matching TRBD1. CDR3 length equals 15 residues. The junction had 13 bases not matched to a gene; V was cut back by 7 bases and J by 8 bases. CDR1 is SNHLY, CDR2 FYNNEI, per germline. CDR3 in DNA: TGTGCCAGCACTCACCGGGACAGGGGTCGAGAGGGCTACACCTTC. Its translation is CASTHRDRGREGYTF.

The J gene is TRBJ1-1, the V gene TRBV9; TRBD1 might be the D (6 bases). The CDR3 has 16 residues. Germline V gene lookup returns CDR1 SGDLS and CDR2 YYNGEE. With 4 bases removed from V and 4 bases from J, the gap between germline ends came to 20 bases. The DNA for the CDR3 is TGTGCCAGCAGCCCTCGGGCTGGGGGCGCGGTCACTGAAGCTTTCTTT. Protein: CASSPRAGGAVTEAFF.

The chain links TRBV10-3 to TRBJ1-2, with TRBD1 identical over 9 bases. Germline CDR1 ENHRY, CDR2 SYGVKD. J lost 6 bases, V lost 6 bases, and 8 bases had no gene match. CDR3 length: 14 residues. CDR3 protein: CAISARDRVDGYTF. The CDR3 DNA is TGTGCCATCAGCGCCCGGGACAGGGTGGATGGCTACACCTTC.

The genes are TRBV10-3 and TRBJ2-6; D remains ambiguous. CDR3 length equals 16 residues. Trimming left V 4 bases short and J 0 bases short, with 10 bases between. The germline CDR1 and CDR2 sequences are ENHRY and SYGVKD. The CDR3 nucleotides are TGTGCCATCAGTGCCGTTTGGGCCTCTGGGGCCAACGTCCTGACTTTC. Translated: CAISAVWASGANVLTF.

This chain links TRBV29-1 with TRBJ2-1; 7 bases agree with TRBD2. CDR1 and CDR2 (germline): SQVTM, ANQGSEA. This CDR3 is 15 amino acids long. The trim removed 1 base at V and 6 bases at J, leaving 9 bases unmatched. The CDR3 protein is CSVEGVSGEGNEQFF. CDR3 coding DNA: TGCAGCGTTGAAGGGGTCAGCGGGGAGGGCAATGAGCAGTTCTTC.

V is TRBV10-3 and J is TRBJ2-1; possibly TRBD1 for D (6 bases). Trimming stripped 4 bases from V and 3 bases from J, with 10 bases between. CDR3 size: 14 residues. Germline CDR1 is ENHRY and CDR2 is SYGVKD. CDR3 sequence (DNA): TGTGCCATCAGTGGGACAGAGCGCTACAATGAGCAGTTCTTC. Its translation: CAISGTERYNEQFF.

This clone has just a few counts. V gene TRBV27 combines with J gene TRBJ1-6; D is uncertain. Trimming removed 4 bases from V and 0 bases from J, with 7 bases in between. The CDR3 spans 15 residues. Germline lookup yields CDR1 MNHEY and CDR2 SMNVEV (reference sequence). The CDR3 spells CASSSRSSYNSPLHF. Here the CDR3 DNA reads TGTGCCAGCAGTTCGAGGAGCTCCTATAATTCACCCCTCCACTTT.

This chain uses TRBV12-3 or TRBV12-4 with TRBJ2-7; a weak D match, TRBD2 (5 bases). This CDR3 spans 12 amino acids. Trimming took 6 bases from V and 3 from J, leaving 9 bases between them. DNA for the CDR3: TGTGCCAGCAGCCGGGATGTCTACGAGCAGTACTTC. Protein sequence: CASSRDVYEQYF.

A single count supports this clone. This sequence joins TRBV6-6 and TRBJ1-6, with D maybe TRBD1 (5 bases). This CDR3 is built from 16 residues. V lost 5 bases and J lost 9, with 20 bases in between. The germline CDR1 and CDR2 sequences are MNHNY and SVGAGI (reference sequence). CDR3 bases: TGTGCCAGCAGTGGGGGGTACCGGGGTCAGGGTTCACCCCTCCACTTT. It specifies CASSGGYRGQGSPLHF.

This clone was detected many times. The chain recombines TRBV9 with TRBJ1-5; TRBD1 aligns across 7 bases. CDR3 size: 14 residues. Germline V gene sequence: CDR1 SGDLS, CDR2 YYNGEE. The J segment lost 7 bases and the V segment lost 3 bases, leaving 7 bases of the junction unmatched. CDR3 sequence (DNA): TGTGCCAGCAGCGAGACAGGGTCGGAACAGCCCCAGCATTTT. Amino acids: CASSETGSEQPQHF.

V gene TRBV27 combines with J gene TRBJ2-2; D is possibly TRBD2 (5 bases). This CDR3 has 16 residues. Germline assignment: CDR1 MNHEY and CDR2 SMNVEV (reference sequence). Trimming shortened V by 7 bases and J by 1 base, and 16 bases separated the two germline ends. Written as DNA, the CDR3 is TGTGCCAGCACCAAAGAGCACGGGGTGAACACCGGGGAGCTGTTTTTT. Translating it yields CASTKEHGVNTGELFF.

This clone was observed a handful of times. This rearrangement joins TRBV6-5 to TRBJ1-1, with a tentative D call TRBD1 (6 bases). This CDR3 is 13 amino acids long. Trimming removed 7 bases from V and 1 base from J, with 10 bases in between. Germline V gene lookup returns CDR1 MNHEY and CDR2 SVGAGI. The chain's CDR3 is CASKTQGNTEAFF. The CDR3 DNA follows: TGTGCCAGCAAAACACAGGGGAACACTGAAGCTTTCTTT.

The rearrangement joins TRBV9 to TRBJ2-1; 7 nucleotides match TRBD1. CDR1 is SGDLS and CDR2 is YYNGEE in the germline V gene. Trimming took 3 bases from V and 8 from J; bases not matched to a gene: 14. This CDR3 region has 16 residues. This CDR3 reads CASSAQGQAGFYEQFF. CDR3 DNA sequence: TGTGCCAGCAGCGCCCAAGGACAGGCGGGTTTCTATGAGCAGTTCTTC.

This chain connects TRBV2 to TRBJ1-5; unclear D gene. Per the germline V gene, CDR1 is SNHLY and CDR2 is FYNNEI. The CDR3 is 13 amino acids. V lost 6 bases to trimming and J lost 2 bases, with 8 bases between them. The CDR3 DNA reads as TGTGCCAGCAGCCCGGGTCGCAATCAGCCCCAGCATTTT. It translates to CASSPGRNQPQHF. The whole variable domain, remainder taken from reference TRBV2 and TRBJ1-5, is EPEVTQTPSHQVTQMGQEVILRCVPISNHLYFYWYRQILGQKVEFLVSFYNNEISEKSEIFDDQFSVERPDGSNFTLKIRSTKLEDSAMYFCASSPGRNQPQHFGDGTRLSIL.

This chain uses TRBV6-5 with TRBJ2-7; D is possibly TRBD2 (6 bases). Germline CDR1 is MNHEY and CDR2 is SVGAGI. The CDR3 has 11 residues. Trimming removed 8 bases from V and 5 bases from J, with 10 bases in between. This CDR3 is CASGEDHEQYF. The DNA for the CDR3 is TGTGCCAGCGGGGAGGACCACGAGCAGTACTTC.

This clone was detected a few times. The rearrangement joins TRBV5-5 to TRBJ2-2, with TRBD1 identical over 7 bases. In germline, CDR1 is SGHKS, CDR2 YYEKEE (reference sequence). With V trimmed by 2 bases and J by 2 bases, 6 bases remained unmatched. The CDR3 has 16 amino acids. For the CDR3, the DNA is TGTGCCAGCAGCTTATTGACAGGGCGAAACACCGGGGAGCTGTTTTTT. Translating gives CASSLLTGRNTGELFF.

The chain recombines TRBV2 with TRBJ2-2, with D unclear. The V gene lost 2 bases and the J gene lost 5 bases, with 6 bases spanning the gap. The CDR3 is 13 residues long. Per the germline V gene, CDR1 is SNHLY and CDR2 is FYNNEI. Here the CDR3 reads CASSEPGTGELFF. In nucleotides, the CDR3 is TGTGCCAGCAGTGAACCAGGAACCGGGGAGCTGTTTTTT.

The V and J genes are TRBV3-1 (or the pseudogene TRBV3-2) and TRBJ1-1; maybe TRBD1 (5 bases). There are 13 residues in the CDR3. V lost 1 base and J lost 8, with 11 bases in between. The germline CDR1 and CDR2 sequences are LGHDT and YNNKEL (reference sequence). DNA for the CDR3: TGTGCCAGCAGCCAAGGGCACAGGACCGAAGCTTTCTTT. This codes for CASSQGHRTEAFF.